The TCR beta chain described here comes from a study of CD8 T cells in ankylosing spondylitis. Germline CDR1 and CDR2: MGHRA and YSYEKL. Trimming stripped 1 base from V and 2 bases from J, with 12 bases between. The CDR3 has 15 amino acids. This clonotype was picked up a small number of times. TCRdb reprocessed the 5' RACE reads via MiXCR and lists one record per CDR3 protein. The data show approximately 260,000 distinct CDR3 sequences, roughly 18% seen once. This receptor was obtained from a male donor with ankylosing spondylitis or in good health (not recorded which). The V gene is TRBV4-1, the J gene TRBJ2-7, with D perhaps matching TRBD1 (6 bases). The material sequenced was blood, either unsorted or a sorted T cell fraction (not recorded which). The CDR3 protein is CASSQVGEGAYEQYF. CDR3 sequence (DNA): TGCGCCAGCAGCCAAGTAGGCGAGGGGGCCTACGAGCAGTACTTC.